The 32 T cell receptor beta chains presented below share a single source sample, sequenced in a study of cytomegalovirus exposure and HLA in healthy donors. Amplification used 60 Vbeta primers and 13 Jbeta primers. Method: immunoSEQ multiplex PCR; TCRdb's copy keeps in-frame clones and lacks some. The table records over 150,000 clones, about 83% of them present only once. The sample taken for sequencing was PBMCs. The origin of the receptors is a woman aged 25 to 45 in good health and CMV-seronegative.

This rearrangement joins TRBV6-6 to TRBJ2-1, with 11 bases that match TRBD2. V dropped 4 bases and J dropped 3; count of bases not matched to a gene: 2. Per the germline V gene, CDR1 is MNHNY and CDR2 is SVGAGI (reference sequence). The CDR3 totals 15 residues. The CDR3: CASSWTSGYYNEQFF. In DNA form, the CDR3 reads TGTGCCAGCAGTTGGACTAGCGGGTACTACAATGAGCAGTTCTTC.

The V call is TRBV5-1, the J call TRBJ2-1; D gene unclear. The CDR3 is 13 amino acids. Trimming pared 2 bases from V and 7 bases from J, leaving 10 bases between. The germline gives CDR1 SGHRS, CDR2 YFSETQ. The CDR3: CASSLYNSNEQFF. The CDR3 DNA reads TGCGCCAGCAGCTTATATAACTCGAATGAGCAGTTCTTC.

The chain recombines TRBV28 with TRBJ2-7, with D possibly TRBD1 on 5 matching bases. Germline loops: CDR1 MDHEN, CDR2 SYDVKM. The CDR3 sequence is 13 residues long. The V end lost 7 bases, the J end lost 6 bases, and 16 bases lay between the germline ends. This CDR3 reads CASIGRALLEQYF. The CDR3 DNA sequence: TGTGCCAGCATCGGCAGGGCCTTACTCGAGCAGTACTTC.

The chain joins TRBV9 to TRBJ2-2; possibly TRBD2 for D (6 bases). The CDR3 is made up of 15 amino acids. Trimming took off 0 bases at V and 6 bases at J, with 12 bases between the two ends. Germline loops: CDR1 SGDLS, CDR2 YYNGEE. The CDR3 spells CASSVEGGKAGELFF. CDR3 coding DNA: TGTGCCAGCAGCGTAGAGGGCGGGAAGGCCGGGGAGCTGTTTTTT.

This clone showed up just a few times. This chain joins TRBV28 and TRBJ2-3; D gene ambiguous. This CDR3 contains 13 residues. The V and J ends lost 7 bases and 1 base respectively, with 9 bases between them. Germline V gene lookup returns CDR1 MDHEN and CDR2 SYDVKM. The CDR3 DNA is TGTGCCAGCACGGCTACAGGCACAGATACGCAGTATTTT. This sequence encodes CASTATGTDTQYF.

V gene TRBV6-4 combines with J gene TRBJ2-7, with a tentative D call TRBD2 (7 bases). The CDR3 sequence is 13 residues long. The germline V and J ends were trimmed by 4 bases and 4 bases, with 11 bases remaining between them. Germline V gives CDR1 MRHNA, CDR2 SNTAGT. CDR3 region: CASSVGGGYEQYF. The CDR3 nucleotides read TGTGCCAGCAGTGTAGGGGGGGGATACGAGCAGTACTTC.

CDR3 sequence (DNA): TGTGCCAGCAGTGAACTCCACGCAGGCCCCTATGGCTACACCTTC. Protein sequence: CASSELHAGPYGYTF. This chain connects TRBV6-1 to TRBJ1-2; D gene ambiguous. V was shortened by 2 bases and J by 4 bases, with 14 bases between the two germline ends. Germline V gene sequence: CDR1 MNHNS, CDR2 SASEGT. This CDR3 comprises 15 residues.

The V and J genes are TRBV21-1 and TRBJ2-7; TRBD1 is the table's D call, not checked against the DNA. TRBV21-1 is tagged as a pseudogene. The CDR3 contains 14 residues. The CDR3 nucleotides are TGTGCCAGCAGCACGGACAGGGTCCGCTACGAGCAGTACTTC. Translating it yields CASSTDRVRYEQYF.

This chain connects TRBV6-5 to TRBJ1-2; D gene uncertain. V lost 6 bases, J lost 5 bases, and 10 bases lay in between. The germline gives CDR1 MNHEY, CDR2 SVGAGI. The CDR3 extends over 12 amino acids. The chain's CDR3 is CASRAQSYGYTF. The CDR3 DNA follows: TGTGCCAGCAGGGCCCAGTCTTATGGCTACACCTTC.

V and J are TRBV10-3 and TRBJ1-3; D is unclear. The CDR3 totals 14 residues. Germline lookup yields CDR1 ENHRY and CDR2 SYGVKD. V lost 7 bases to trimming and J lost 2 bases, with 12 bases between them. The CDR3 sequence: CAINAGKTGNTIYF. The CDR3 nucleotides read TGTGCCATCAACGCAGGAAAAACTGGAAACACCATATATTTT.

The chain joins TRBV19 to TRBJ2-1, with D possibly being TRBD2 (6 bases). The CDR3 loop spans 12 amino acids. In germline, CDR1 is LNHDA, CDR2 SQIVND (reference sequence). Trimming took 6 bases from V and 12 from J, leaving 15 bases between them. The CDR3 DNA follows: TGTGCCAGTAGCTTGGGACTCCGGGGGCAGTTCTTC. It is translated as CASSLGLRGQFF.

CDR3 bases: TGCGCCAGCACCCTTCGGACTGACAACACCGGGGAGCTGTTTTTT. Its protein is CASTLRTDNTGELFF. V and J are TRBV5-1 and TRBJ2-2; D is perhaps TRBD2 (5 bases). The CDR3 has 15 residues. Germline assignment: CDR1 SGHRS and CDR2 YFSETQ. Trimming removed 6 bases from V and 2 bases from J, with 14 bases in between.

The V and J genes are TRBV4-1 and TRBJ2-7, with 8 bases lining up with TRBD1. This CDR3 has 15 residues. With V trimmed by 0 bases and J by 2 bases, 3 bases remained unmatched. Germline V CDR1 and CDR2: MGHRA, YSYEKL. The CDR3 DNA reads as TGCGCCAGCAGCCAAGAGGGGACAGGTACCTACGAGCAGTACTTC. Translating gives CASSQEGTGTYEQYF.

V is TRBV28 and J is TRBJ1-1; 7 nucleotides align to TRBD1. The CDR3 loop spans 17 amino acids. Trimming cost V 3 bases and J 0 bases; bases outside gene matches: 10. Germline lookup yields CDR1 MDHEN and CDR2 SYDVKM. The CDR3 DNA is TGTGCCAGCAGTTTCCCCCAGGGGGTCTTTATGAACACTGAAGCTTTCTTT. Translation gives CASSFPQGVFMNTEAFF.

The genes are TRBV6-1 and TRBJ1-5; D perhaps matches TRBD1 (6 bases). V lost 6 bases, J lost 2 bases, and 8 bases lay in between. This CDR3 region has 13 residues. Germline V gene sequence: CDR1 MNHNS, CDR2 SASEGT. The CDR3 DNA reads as TGTGCCAGCAGCAGGGGTCGCAATCAGCCCCAGCATTTT. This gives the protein CASSRGRNQPQHF.

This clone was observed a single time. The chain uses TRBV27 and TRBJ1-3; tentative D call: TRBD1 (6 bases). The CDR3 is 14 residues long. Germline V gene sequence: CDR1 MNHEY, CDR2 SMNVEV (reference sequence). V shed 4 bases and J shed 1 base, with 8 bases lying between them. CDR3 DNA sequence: TGTGCCAGCAGTTCCCAGGGGTCTGGAAACACCATATATTTT. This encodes CASSSQGSGNTIYF.

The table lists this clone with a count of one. CDR3 in amino acids: CASGLGAGQGHYEQYF. The CDR3 DNA follows: TGTGCTAGTGGTTTGGGTGCGGGACAGGGGCACTACGAGCAGTACTTC. The genes are TRBV12-5 and TRBJ2-7, with TRBD1 matching 10 bases. The length of the CDR3 is 16 residues. With V trimmed by 1 base and J by 3 bases, 6 bases remained unmatched. Per germline, CDR1 LGHNT and CDR2 FRNRAP. The full variable domain, rest sourced from reference TRBV12-5 and TRBJ2-7, is DARVTQTPRHKVTEMGQEVTMRCQPILGHNTVFWYRQTMMQGLELLAYFRNRAPLDDSGMPKDRFSAEMPDATLATLKIQPSEPRDSAVYFCASGLGAGQGHYEQYFGPGTRLTVT.

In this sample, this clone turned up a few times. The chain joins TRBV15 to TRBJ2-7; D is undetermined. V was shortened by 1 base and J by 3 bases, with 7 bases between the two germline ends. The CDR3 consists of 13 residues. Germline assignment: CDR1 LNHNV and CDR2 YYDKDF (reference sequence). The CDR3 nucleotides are TGTGCCACCAGCAGAGCTCTCGGCTACGAGCAGTACTTC. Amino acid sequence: CATSRALGYEQYF. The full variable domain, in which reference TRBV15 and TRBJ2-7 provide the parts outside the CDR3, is DAMVIQNPRYQVTQFGKPVTLSCSQTLNHNVMYWYQQKSSQAPKLLFHYYDKDFNNEADTPDNFQSRRPNTSFCFLDIRSPGLGDTAMYLCATSRALGYEQYFGPGTRLTVT.

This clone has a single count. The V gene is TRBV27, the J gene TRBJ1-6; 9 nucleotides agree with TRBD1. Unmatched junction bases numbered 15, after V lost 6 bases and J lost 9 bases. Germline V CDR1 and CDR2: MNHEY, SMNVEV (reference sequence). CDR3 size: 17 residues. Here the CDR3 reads CASSGGPGQGRGSPLHF. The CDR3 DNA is TGTGCCAGCAGCGGTGGACCGGGACAGGGAAGAGGTTCACCCCTCCACTTT.

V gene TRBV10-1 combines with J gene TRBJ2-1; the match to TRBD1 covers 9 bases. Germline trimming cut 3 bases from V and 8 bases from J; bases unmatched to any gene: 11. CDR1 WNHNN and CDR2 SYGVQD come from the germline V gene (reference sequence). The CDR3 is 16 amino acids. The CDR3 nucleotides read TGCGCCAGCAGTGACCGGACAGGGGCCGTCTTAGATGAGCAGTTCTTC. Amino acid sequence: CASSDRTGAVLDEQFF.

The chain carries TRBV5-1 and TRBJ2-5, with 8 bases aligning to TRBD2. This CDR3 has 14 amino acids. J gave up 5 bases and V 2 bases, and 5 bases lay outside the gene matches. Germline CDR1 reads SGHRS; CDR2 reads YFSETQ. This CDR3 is CASSLRGGRETQYF. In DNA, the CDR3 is TGCGCCAGCAGCTTACGGGGGGGCCGGGAGACCCAGTACTTC.

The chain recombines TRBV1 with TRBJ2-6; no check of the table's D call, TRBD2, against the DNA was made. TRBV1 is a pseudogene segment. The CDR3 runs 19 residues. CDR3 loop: CTSSQEGLAGVTGANVLTF. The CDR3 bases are TGCACCAGCAGCCAAGAAGGCCTAGCGGGAGTAACCGGGGCCAACGTCCTGACTTTC.

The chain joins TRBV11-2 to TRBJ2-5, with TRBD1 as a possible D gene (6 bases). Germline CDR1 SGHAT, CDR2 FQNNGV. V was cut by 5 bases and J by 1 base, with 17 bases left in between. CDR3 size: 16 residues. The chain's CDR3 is CASSPTPGQTQETQYF. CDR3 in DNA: TGTGCCAGCAGCCCTACCCCCGGACAGACCCAAGAGACCCAGTACTTC.

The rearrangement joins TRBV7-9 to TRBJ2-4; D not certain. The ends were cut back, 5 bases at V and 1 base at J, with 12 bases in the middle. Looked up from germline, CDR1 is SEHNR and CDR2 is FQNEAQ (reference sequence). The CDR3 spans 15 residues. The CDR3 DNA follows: TGTGCCAGCAGCCGTAGTTTGGGCGCCAAAAACATTCAGTACTTC. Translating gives CASSRSLGAKNIQYF.

The CDR3: CASSRSRDYEQYF. The CDR3, as DNA: TGTGCCAGTAGCCGATCCCGGGACTACGAGCAGTACTTC. The chain carries TRBV19 and TRBJ2-7; maybe TRBD2 (5 bases). Deletions cut 6 bases from V and 3 bases from J, with 12 bases between. The CDR3 loop spans 13 amino acids. Germline lookup yields CDR1 LNHDA and CDR2 SQIVND (reference sequence). The entire variable domain, with the rest obtained from reference TRBV19 and TRBJ2-7, is as follows: DGGITQSPKYLFRKEGQNVTLSCEQNLNHDAMYWYRQDPGQGLRLIYYSQIVNDFQKGDIAEGYSVSREKKESFPLTVTSAQKNPTAFYLCASSRSRDYEQYFGPGTRLTVT.

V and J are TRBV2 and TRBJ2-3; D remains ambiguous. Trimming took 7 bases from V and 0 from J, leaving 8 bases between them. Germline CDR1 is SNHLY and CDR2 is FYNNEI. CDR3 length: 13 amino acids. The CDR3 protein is CASKLSSTDTQYF. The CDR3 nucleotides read TGTGCCAGCAAGCTTAGCAGCACAGATACGCAGTATTTT.

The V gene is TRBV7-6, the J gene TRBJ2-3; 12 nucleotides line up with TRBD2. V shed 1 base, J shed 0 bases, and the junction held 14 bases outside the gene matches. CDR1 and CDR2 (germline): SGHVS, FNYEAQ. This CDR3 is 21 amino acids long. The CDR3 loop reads CASSLGPGLAGTVSSTDTQYF. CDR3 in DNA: TGTGCCAGCAGCTTAGGGCCGGGACTAGCGGGTACCGTATCTAGCACAGATACGCAGTATTTT.

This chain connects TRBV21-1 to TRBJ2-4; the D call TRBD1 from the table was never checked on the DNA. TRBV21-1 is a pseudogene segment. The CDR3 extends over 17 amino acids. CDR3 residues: CASTATIGGEAKNIQYF. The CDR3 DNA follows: TGTGCCAGCACCGCCACAATAGGGGGAGAGGCCAAAAACATTCAGTACTTC.

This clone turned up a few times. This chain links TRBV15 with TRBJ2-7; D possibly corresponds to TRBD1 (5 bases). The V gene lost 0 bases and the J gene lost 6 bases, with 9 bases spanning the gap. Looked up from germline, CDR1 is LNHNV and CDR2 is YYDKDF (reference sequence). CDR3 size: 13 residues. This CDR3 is CATSRDNRGEQYF. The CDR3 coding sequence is TGTGCCACCAGCAGAGATAATAGGGGCGAGCAGTACTTC. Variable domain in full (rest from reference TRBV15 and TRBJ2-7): DAMVIQNPRYQVTQFGKPVTLSCSQTLNHNVMYWYQQKSSQAPKLLFHYYDKDFNNEADTPDNFQSRRPNTSFCFLDIRSPGLGDTAMYLCATSRDNRGEQYFGPGTRLTVT.

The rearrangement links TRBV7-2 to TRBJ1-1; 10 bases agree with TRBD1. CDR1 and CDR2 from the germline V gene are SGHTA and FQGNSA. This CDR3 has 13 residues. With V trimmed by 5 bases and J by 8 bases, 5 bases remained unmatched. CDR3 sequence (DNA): TGTGCCAGCAGCCCTGGGGACAGGGGAGAAGCTTTCTTT. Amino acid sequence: CASSPGDRGEAFF.

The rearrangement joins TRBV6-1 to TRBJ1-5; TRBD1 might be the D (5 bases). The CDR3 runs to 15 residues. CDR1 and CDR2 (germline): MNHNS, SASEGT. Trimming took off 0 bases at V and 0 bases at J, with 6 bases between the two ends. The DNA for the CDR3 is TGTGCCAGCAGTGAAGCGGGGGGTAGCAATCAGCCCCAGCATTTT. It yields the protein CASSEAGGSNQPQHF.

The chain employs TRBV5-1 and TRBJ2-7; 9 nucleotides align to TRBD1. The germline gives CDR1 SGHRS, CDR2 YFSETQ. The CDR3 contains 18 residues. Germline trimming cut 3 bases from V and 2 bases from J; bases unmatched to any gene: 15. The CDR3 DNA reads TGCGCCAGCAGCTCCCACCTACCCTCCGGGACAGGGACCTACGAGCAGTACTTC. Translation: CASSSHLPSGTGTYEQYF.